This T cell receptor beta chain was documented in a study of graft-versus-host responses after intestinal transplantation. Comment on this clone: What it binds is unknown.

Some clones are missing from TCRdb's copy, which holds only in-frame ones; the method was immunoSEQ multiplex PCR. Of 80,000 to 100,000 clones listed, about nine tenths are singletons. The V gene's germline CDR1 is SGHNT and CDR2 YYREEE (reference sequence). The CDR3 sequence is 13 residues long. The source material was unstimulated CD4+ T cells sorted from spleen or lymph node cells, sampled before transplant. The chain carries TRBV5-4 and TRBJ2-5, with D perhaps TRBD1 (7 bases). The J call is in doubt because the DNA end fits TRBJ2-7 better. The sequence came from a human donor who was the organ donor for an intestinal transplant. CDR3 in DNA: TGTGCCAGCAGCGCGGGACAGTTGTACGAGCAGTACTTC. Translating gives CASSAGQLYEQYF.